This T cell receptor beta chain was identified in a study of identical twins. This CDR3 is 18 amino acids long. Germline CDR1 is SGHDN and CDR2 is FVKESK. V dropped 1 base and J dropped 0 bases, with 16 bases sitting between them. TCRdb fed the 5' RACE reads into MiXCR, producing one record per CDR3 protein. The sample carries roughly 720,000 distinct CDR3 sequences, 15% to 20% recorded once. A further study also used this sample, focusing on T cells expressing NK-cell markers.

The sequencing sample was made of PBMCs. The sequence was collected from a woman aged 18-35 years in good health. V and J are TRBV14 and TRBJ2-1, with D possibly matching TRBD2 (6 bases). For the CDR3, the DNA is TGTGCCAGCAGCCAAGGGCGGGACCGGCAGAGCTCCTACAATGAGCAGTTCTTC. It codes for CASSQGRDRQSSYNEQFF.